The source of this T cell receptor (beta chain) is a study of cytomegalovirus exposure and HLA in healthy donors. Researchers ran the PCR with 60 Vbeta and 13 Jbeta primers. Data came from immunoSEQ multiplex PCR; TCRdb stores just in-frame clones and leaves some out. The data show about 160,000 clones, with around 75% seen just once and approximately 2.3% held by the top ten. Germline V gives CDR1 SGHTA, CDR2 FQGNSA. CDR3 length: 14 residues. Trimming took 3 bases from V and 6 from J, leaving 13 bases between them. At collection, donors were nominally healthy, but unrecorded immune exposures were probable.

J is TRBJ2-3 and V is TRBV7-2; TRBD2 might be the D (5 bases). The specimen sequenced was PBMCs. The receptor was derived from a female donor in good health and CMV-seronegative. This CDR3 reads CASSLSEGRDTQYF. The CDR3 DNA reads as TGTGCCAGCAGCTTGAGTGAGGGCAGGGATACGCAGTATTTT.